The clone carrying this TCR beta chain showed up just a few times. Its antigen is undetermined. Additional DNA sequences in this sample encode the identical CDR3. The sample is drawn from a study of T cells in localized non-small cell lung cancer. Study-level points and caveats: Appearance in adjacent lung was seen for a median roughly 50 of the top 100 tumor clones. Uninvolved adjacent lung had more T cell clonality than any other tissue, topping tumor. Sequencing covered just one tumor region, so heterogeneity cannot be ruled out. Greater blood T cell density accompanied longer overall survival.

Libraries were prepared by immunoSEQ multiplex PCR; TCRdb keeps only in-frame clonotypes and omits some of them. This table has approximately 18,000 clones, around 86% appearing once. The TCR sequence derives from a female donor at least 60 years old with stage I lung adenocarcinoma. Source: peripheral blood, taken before any cancer treatment.

CDR3 amino acids: CASSIGPSSYNEQFF. DNA for the CDR3: TGTGCCAGTAGTATTGGCCCTAGCTCCTACAATGAGCAGTTCTTC. The chain employs TRBV19 and TRBJ2-1; no clear D. This CDR3 region has 15 residues. V lost 3 bases and J lost 0, with 9 bases in between. CDR1 and CDR2 from the germline V gene are LNHDA and SQIVND (reference sequence).